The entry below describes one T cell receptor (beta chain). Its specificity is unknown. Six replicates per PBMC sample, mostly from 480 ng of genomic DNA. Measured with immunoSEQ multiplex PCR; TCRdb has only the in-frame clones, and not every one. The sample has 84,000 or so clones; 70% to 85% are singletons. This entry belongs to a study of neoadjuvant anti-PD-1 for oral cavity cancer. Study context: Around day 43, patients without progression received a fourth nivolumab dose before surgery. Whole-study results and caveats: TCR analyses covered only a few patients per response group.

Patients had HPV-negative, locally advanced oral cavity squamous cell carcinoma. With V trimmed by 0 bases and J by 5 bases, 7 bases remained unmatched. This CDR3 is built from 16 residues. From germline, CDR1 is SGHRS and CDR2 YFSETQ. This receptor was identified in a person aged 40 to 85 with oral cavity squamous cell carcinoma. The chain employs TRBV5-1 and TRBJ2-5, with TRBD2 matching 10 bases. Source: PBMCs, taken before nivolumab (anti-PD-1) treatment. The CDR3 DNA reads TGCGCCAGCAGCTTGGGTTCTAGCGGGAGTTTGGAGACCCAGTACTTC. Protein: CASSLGSSGSLETQYF.